Shown below are 11 T cell receptor beta chains from a single sample sequenced in a study of blood T cell repertoires in COVID-19. Repertoires were generated with immunoSEQ multiplex PCR, while TCRdb's copy carries only in-frame clones and drops some. The sample includes about 100,000 clones, roughly 84% of them seen just once. The material sequenced was peripheral blood. All receptors derive from an older woman in a cohort sampled during active or convalescent COVID-19.

V gene TRBV3-1 (or the pseudogene TRBV3-2) combines with J gene TRBJ1-1; TRBD1 aligns across 7 bases. Germline trimming cut 2 bases from V and 4 bases from J; bases unmatched to any gene: 4. Germline assignment: CDR1 LGHDT and CDR2 YNNKEL (reference sequence). The CDR3 is made up of 14 amino acids. The DNA for the CDR3 is TGTGCCAGCAGCCAAAGGGGGCGACTCACTGAAGCTTTCTTT. Its translation is CASSQRGRLTEAFF.

This clone was counted once. V and J are TRBV5-3 and TRBJ1-1; 12 nucleotides align to TRBD1. TRBV5-3 is an ORF, and what it does is uncertain. This CDR3 comprises 17 residues. J gave up 4 bases and V 0 bases, and 7 bases lay outside the gene matches. CDR3 nucleotides: TGTGCCAGAAGCTTGGTAGGGACAGGGGGCGCGAGCACTGAAGCTTTCTTT. Protein: CARSLVGTGGASTEAFF.

Only one count was recorded for this clone. It is unclear where the CDR3 begins or ends on the DNA, so no DNA is shown, and the CDR3 is as TCRdb lists it. The chain carries TRBV6-5 and TRBJ1-2. The germline V gene has CDR1 MNHEY and CDR2 SVGAGI. The CDR3 is 15 amino acids long, termini counted. CDR3 sequence reads: CASSFGPGYELGYTF.

The rearrangement uses TRBV14 and TRBJ2-1; no clear D. The CDR3 is 13 amino acids. V was pared by 0 bases and J by 3 bases, with 3 bases between. CDR1 and CDR2 from the germline V gene are SGHDN and FVKESK. For the CDR3, the DNA is TGTGCCAGCAGCCAAGACTACTACAATGAGCAGTTCTTC. It codes for CASSQDYYNEQFF.

The chain recombines TRBV7-9 with TRBJ2-7; TRBD2 is a possible D gene (6 bases). The germline CDR1 and CDR2 sequences are SEHNR and FQNEAQ (reference sequence). The CDR3 is 14 residues long. Trimming pared 6 bases from V and 2 bases from J, leaving 14 bases between. CDR3: CASRLRDSPYEQYF. DNA of the CDR3: TGTGCCAGCAGATTACGGGACTCCCCCTACGAGCAGTACTTC.

The chain combines TRBV6-2 or TRBV6-3 with TRBJ2-3; TRBD2 might be the D (6 bases). V was cut by 0 bases and J by 3 bases, with 13 bases left in between. Germline V gene lookup returns CDR1 MNHEY and CDR2 SVGEGT. The CDR3 length is 16 residues. The CDR3 is CASSYSGGPATDTQYF. CDR3 in DNA: TGTGCCAGCAGTTACTCGGGGGGACCCGCTACAGATACGCAGTATTTT.

The chain joins TRBV7-2 to TRBJ1-1; TRBD1 matches at 8 bases. Losses at the gene ends were 7 bases for V and 0 bases for J; bases not matched to a gene: 4. CDR3 length equals 14 residues. Germline-derived CDR1 and CDR2 are SGHTA and FQGNSA. The CDR3 loop reads CASIRTGMNTEAFF. In DNA form, the CDR3 reads TGTGCCAGCATCAGGACAGGGATGAACACTGAAGCTTTCTTT.

This sequence joins TRBV19 and TRBJ2-1; 11 bases match TRBD2. J lost 0 bases, V lost 7 bases, and 2 bases had no gene match. Germline loops: CDR1 LNHDA, CDR2 SQIVND (reference sequence). This CDR3 is 15 amino acids long. The CDR3 here is CASTSGGSSYNEQFF. The CDR3 nucleotides read TGTGCCAGTACTAGCGGGGGGAGCTCCTACAATGAGCAGTTCTTC.

This sequence joins TRBV5-8 and TRBJ1-6; 7 nucleotides align to TRBD1. V gave up 2 bases and J gave up 9 bases; unmatched junction bases: 5. The CDR3 sequence is 14 residues long. Looked up from germline, CDR1 is SGHTS and CDR2 is YDEGEE. Here the CDR3 DNA reads TGTGCCAGCAGCTTCGGACAGGCTCGTTCACCCCTCCACTTT. Translating gives CASSFGQARSPLHF.

The chain recombines TRBV18 with TRBJ2-1, with 7 bases aligning to TRBD2. The CDR3 is 16 amino acids. The V and J ends lost 3 bases and 4 bases, in that order; junction bases with no gene match: 9. Looked up from germline, CDR1 is KGHSH and CDR2 is LQKENI. The CDR3 region is CASSPAVQRDYNEQFF. Written as DNA, the CDR3 is TGTGCCAGCTCACCGGCGGTCCAGCGGGATTACAATGAGCAGTTCTTC.

V gene TRBV5-1 combines with J gene TRBJ1-2, with D perhaps TRBD1 (5 bases). This CDR3 is built from 12 residues. V dropped 4 bases and J dropped 6 bases, with 10 bases sitting between them. Germline V gene lookup returns CDR1 SGHRS and CDR2 YFSETQ. CDR3: CASSGLQDGYTF. The DNA of the CDR3 is TGCGCCAGCAGCGGGCTACAGGATGGCTACACCTTC.